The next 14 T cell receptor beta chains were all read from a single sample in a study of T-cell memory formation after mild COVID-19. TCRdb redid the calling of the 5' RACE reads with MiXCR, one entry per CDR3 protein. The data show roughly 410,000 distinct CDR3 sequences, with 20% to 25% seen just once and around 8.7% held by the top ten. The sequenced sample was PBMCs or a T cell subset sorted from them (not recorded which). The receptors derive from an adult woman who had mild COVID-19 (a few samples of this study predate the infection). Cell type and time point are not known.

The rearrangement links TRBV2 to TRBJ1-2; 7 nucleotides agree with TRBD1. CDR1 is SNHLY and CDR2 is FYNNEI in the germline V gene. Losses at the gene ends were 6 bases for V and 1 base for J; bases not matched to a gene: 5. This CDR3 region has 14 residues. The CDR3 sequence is CASRAQGGNYGYTF. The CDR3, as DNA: TGTGCCAGCAGAGCTCAGGGGGGTAACTATGGCTACACCTTC.

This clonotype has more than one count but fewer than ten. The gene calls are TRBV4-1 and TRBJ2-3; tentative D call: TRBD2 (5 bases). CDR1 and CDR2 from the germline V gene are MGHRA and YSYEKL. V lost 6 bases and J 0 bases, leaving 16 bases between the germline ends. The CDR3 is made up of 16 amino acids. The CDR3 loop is CASSLAWRPSTDTQYF. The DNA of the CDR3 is TGCGCCAGCAGTCTGGCTTGGAGGCCGAGCACAGATACGCAGTATTTT.

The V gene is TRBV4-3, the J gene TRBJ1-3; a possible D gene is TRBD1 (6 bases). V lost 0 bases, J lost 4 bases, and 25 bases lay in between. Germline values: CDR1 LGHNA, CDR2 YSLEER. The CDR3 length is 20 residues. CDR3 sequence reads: CASSQDLRNLPGAKGNTIYF. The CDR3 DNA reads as TGCGCCAGCAGCCAAGATCTCCGCAACCTCCCGGGGGCGAAAGGAAACACCATATATTTT.

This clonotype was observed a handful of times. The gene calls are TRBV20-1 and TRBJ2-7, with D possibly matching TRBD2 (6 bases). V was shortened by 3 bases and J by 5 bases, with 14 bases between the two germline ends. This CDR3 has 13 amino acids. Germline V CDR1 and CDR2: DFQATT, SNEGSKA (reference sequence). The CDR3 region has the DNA TGCAGTGCTAGTGCACCCGGGAGAAACGAGCAGTACTTC. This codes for CSASAPGRNEQYF.

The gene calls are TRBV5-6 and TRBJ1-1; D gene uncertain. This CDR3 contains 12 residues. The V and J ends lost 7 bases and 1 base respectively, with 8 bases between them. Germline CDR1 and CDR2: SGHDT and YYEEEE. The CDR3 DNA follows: TGTGCCAGCCGGCGAACGAACACTGAAGCTTTCTTT. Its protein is CASRRTNTEAFF. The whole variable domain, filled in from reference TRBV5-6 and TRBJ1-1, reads DAGVTQSPTHLIKTRGQQVTLRCSPKSGHDTVSWYQQALGQGPQFIFQYYEEEERQRGNFPDRFSGHQFPNYSSELNVNALLLGDSALYLCASRRTNTEAFFGQGTRLTVV.

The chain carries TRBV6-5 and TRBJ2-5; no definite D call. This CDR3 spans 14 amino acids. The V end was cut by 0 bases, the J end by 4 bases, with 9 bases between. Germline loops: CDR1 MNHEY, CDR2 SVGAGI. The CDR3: CASSYSSQRETQYF. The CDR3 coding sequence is TGTGCCAGCAGTTACTCGAGCCAGAGAGAGACCCAGTACTTC.

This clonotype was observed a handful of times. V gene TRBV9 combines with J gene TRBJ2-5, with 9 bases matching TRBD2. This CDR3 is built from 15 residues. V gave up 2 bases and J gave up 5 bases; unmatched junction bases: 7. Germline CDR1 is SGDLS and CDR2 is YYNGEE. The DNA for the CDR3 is TGTGCCAGCAGCGTTTCCGGGACTAGCATCGAGACCCAGTACTTC. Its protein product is CASSVSGTSIETQYF.

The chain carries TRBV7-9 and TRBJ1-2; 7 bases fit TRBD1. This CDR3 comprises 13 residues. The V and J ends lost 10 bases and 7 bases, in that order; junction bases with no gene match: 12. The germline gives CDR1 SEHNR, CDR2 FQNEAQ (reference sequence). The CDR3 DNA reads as TGTGCCATCGCGACAGGGCCAGTCTCTGGCTACACCTTC. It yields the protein CAIATGPVSGYTF. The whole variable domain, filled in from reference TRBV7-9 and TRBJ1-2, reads DTGVSQNPRHKITKRGQNVTFRCDPISEHNRLYWYRQTLGQGPEFLTYFQNEAQLEKSRLLSDRFSAERPKGSFSTLEIQRTEQGDSAMYLCAIATGPVSGYTFGSGTRLTVV.

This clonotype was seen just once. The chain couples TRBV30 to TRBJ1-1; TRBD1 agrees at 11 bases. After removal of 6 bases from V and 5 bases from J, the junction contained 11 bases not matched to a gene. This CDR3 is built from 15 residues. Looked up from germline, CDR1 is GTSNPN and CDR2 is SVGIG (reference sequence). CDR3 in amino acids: CACPGQGVRGTEAFF. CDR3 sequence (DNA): TGTGCCTGTCCGGGACAGGGGGTGCGAGGGACTGAAGCTTTCTTT.

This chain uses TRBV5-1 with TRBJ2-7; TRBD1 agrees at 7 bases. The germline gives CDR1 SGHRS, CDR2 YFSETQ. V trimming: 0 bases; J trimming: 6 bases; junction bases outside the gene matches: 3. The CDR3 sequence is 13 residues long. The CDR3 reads CASSLEAGGEQYF. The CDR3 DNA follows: TGCGCCAGCAGCTTGGAAGCAGGGGGCGAGCAGTACTTC. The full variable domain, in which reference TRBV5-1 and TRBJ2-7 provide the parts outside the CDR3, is KAGVTQTPRYLIKTRGQQVTLSCSPISGHRSVSWYQQTPGQGLQFLFEYFSETQRNKGNFPGRFSGRQFSNSRSEMNVSTLELGDSALYLCASSLEAGGEQYFGPGTRLTVT.

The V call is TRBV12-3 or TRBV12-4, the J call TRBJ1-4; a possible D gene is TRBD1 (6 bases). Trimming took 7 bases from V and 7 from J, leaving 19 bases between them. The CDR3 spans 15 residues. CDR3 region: CASTMTAGAGEKLFF. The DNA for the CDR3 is TGTGCCAGCACCATGACTGCGGGGGCCGGTGAAAAACTGTTTTTT.

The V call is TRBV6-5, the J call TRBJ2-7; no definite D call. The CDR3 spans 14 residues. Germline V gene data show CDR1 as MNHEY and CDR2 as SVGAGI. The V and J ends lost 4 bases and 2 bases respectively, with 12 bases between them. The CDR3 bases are TGTGCCAGCAGTTCCCCCCGGATTACCTACGAGCAGTACTTC. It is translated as CASSSPRITYEQYF.

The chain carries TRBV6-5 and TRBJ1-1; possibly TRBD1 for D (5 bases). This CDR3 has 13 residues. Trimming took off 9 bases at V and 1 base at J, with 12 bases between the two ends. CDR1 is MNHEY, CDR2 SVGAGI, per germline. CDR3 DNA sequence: TGTGCCAGTGCAAGGGGACCGAACACTGAAGCTTTCTTT. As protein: CASARGPNTEAFF.

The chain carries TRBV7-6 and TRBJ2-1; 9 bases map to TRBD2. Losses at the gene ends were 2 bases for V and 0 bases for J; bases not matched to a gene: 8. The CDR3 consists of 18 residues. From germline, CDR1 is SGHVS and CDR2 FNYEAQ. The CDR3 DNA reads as TGTGCCAGCAGCTTATGGGCTAGCGGGGCGAGCTCCTACAATGAGCAGTTCTTC. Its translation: CASSLWASGASSYNEQFF.